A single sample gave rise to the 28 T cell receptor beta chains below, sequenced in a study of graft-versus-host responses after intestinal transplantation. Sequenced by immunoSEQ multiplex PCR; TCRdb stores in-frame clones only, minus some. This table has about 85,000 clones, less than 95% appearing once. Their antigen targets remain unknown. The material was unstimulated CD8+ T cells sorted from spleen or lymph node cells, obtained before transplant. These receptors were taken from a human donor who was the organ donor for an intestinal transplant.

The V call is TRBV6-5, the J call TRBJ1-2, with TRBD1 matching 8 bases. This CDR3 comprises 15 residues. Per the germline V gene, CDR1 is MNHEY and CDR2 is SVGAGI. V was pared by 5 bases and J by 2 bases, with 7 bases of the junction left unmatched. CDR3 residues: CASSPWTGSNYGYTF. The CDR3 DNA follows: TGTGCCAGCAGTCCATGGACAGGGAGCAACTATGGCTACACCTTC.

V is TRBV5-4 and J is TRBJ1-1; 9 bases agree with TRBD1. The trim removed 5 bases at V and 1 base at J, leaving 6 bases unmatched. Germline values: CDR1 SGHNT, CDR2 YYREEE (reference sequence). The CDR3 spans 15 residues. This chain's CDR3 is CASRTTGGRNTEAFF. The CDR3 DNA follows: TGTGCCAGCAGAACGACAGGGGGACGGAACACTGAAGCTTTCTTT.

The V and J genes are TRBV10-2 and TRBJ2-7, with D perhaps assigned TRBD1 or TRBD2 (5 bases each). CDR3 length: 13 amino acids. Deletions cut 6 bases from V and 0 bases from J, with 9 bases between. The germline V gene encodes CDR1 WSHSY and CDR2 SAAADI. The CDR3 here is CASSRDGSYEQYF. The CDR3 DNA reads TGCGCCAGCAGCAGGGACGGCTCCTACGAGCAGTACTTC.

Written as DNA, the CDR3 is TGTGCCAGCAGCATGACAGGTTCGGACACTGAAGCTTTCTTT. Its protein is CASSMTGSDTEAFF. This chain uses TRBV5-6 with TRBJ1-1, with a possible D match to TRBD1 (6 bases). CDR1 and CDR2 from the germline V gene are SGHDT and YYEEEE. The CDR3 covers 14 residues. Trimming pared 4 bases from V and 3 bases from J, leaving 13 bases between.

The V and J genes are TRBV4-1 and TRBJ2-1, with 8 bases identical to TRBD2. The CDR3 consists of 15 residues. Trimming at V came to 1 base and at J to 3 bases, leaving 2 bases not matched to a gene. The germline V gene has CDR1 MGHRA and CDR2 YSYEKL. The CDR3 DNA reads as TGCGCCAGCAGCCAAGTGCTAGCGGGCTACAATGAGCAGTTCTTC. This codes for CASSQVLAGYNEQFF.

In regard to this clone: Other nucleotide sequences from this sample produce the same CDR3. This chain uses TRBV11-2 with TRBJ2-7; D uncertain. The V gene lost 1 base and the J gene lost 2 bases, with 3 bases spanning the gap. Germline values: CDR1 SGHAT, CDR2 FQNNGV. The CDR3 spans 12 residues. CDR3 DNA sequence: TGTGCCAGCAGCTTAGGGGCCTACGAGCAGTACTTC. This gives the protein CASSLGAYEQYF.

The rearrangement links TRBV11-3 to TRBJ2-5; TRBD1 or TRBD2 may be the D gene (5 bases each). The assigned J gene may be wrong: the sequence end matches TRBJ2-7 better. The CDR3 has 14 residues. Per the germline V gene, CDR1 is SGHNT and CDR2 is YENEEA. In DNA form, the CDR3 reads TGTGCCAGCAGCTTGGTCTTGGGGGCCTACGAGCAGTACTTC. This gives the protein CASSLVLGAYEQYF.

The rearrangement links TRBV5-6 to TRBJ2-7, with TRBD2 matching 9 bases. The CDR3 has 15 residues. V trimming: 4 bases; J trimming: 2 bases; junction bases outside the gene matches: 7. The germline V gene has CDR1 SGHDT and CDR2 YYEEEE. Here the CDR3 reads CASSVSGSFPYEQYF. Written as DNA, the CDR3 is TGTGCCAGCAGCGTTAGCGGGAGTTTCCCCTACGAGCAGTACTTC.

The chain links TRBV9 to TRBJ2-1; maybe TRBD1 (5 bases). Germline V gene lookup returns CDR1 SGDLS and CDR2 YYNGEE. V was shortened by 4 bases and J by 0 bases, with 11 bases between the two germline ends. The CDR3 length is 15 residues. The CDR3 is CASSPAGISYNEQFF. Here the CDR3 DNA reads TGTGCCAGCAGCCCCGCAGGGATCTCCTACAATGAGCAGTTCTTC.

Here the CDR3 DNA reads TGCGCCAGCAGCCAAGGCGGCGATGGCTACACCTTC. This sequence encodes CASSQGGDGYTF. The chain employs TRBV4-1 and TRBJ1-2; D gene unclear. V lost 1 base and J 6 bases, leaving 6 bases between the germline ends. This CDR3 region has 12 residues. Per the germline V gene, CDR1 is MGHRA and CDR2 is YSYEKL.

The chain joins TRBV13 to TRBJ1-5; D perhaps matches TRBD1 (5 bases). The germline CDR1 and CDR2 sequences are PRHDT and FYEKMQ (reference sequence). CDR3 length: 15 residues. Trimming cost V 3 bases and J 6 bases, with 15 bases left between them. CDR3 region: CASSLGVEAAQPQHF. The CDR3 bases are TGTGCCAGCAGCTTGGGGGTGGAGGCGGCTCAGCCCCAGCATTTT.

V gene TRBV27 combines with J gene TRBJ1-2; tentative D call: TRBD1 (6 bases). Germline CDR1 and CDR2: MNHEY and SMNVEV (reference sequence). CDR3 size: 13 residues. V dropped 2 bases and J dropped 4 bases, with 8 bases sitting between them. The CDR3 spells CASSLRGGYGYTF. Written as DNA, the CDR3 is TGTGCCAGCAGTTTAAGAGGGGGCTATGGCTACACCTTC.

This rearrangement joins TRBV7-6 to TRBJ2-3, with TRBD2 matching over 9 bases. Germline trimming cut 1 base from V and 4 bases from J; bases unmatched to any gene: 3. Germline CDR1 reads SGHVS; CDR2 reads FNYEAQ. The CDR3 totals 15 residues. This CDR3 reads CASSLGAGGADTQYF. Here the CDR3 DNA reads TGTGCCAGCAGCTTAGGAGCGGGGGGCGCAGATACGCAGTATTTT.

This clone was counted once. Written as DNA, the CDR3 is TGTGCCAGCAGCTTAGTAGCGCTAGCTCCCCCCCCAGAGCAGTTCTTC. Its translation is CASSLVALAPPPEQFF. This chain links TRBV11-2 with TRBJ2-1; a weak D match, TRBD2 (5 bases). V was shortened by 1 base and J by 10 bases, with 20 bases between the two germline ends. The germline CDR1 and CDR2 sequences are SGHAT and FQNNGV. The CDR3 length is 16 residues.

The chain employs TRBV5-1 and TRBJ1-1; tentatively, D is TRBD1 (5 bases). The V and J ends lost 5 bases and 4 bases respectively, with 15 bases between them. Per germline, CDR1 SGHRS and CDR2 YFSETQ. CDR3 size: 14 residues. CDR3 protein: CASRGGNPGTEAFF. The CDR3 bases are TGCGCCAGCAGGGGGGGTAACCCTGGCACTGAAGCTTTCTTT.

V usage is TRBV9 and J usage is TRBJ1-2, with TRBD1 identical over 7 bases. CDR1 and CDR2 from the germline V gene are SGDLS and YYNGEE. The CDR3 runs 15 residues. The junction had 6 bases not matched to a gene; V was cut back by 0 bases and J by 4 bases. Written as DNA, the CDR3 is TGTGCCAGCAGCGTAGTCGGAGGGGGCGGCTATGGCTACACCTTC. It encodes CASSVVGGGGYGYTF.

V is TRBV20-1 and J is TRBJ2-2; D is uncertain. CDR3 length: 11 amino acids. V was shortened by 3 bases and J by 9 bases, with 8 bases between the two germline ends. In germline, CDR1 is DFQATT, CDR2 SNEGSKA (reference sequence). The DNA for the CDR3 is TGCAGTGCTAGTGGCCCCCGGGAGCTGTTTTTT. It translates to CSASGPRELFF.

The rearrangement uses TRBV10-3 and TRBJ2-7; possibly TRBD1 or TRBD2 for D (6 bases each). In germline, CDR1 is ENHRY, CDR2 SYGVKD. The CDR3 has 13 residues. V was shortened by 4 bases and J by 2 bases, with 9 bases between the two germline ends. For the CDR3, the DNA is TGTGCCATCAGTGTGGAGGGGGCCTACGAGCAGTACTTC. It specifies CAISVEGAYEQYF.

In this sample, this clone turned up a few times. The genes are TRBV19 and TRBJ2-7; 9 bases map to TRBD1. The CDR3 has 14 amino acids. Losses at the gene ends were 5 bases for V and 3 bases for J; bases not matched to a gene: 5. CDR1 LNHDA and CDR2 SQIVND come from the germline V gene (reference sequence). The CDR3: CASSATGGIYEQYF. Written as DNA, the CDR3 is TGTGCCAGTAGTGCGACAGGGGGTATCTACGAGCAGTACTTC.

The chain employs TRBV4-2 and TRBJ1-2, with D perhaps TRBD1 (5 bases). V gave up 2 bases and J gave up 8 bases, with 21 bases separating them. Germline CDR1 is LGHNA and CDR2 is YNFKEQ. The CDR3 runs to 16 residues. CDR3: CASSQRRQNRRKGYTF. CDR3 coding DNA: TGTGCCAGCAGCCAACGAAGACAGAATAGGAGAAAGGGCTACACCTTC.

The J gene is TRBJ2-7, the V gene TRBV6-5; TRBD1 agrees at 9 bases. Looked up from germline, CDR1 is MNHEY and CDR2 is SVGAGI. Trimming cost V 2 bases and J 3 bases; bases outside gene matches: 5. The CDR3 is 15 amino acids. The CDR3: CASSYGTGKSYEQYF. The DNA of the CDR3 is TGTGCCAGCAGTTACGGGACAGGGAAGAGCTACGAGCAGTACTTC.

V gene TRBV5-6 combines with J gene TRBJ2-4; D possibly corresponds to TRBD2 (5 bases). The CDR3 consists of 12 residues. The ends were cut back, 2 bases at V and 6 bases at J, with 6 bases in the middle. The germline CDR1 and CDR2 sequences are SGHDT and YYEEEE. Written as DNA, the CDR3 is TGTGCCAGCAGCTTAGGAGGAAACATTCAGTACTTC. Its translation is CASSLGGNIQYF.

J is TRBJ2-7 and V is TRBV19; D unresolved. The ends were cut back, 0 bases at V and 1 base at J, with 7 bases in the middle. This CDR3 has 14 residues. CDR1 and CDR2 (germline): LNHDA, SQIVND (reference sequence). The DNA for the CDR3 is TGTGCCAGTAGTATAGACTCGTCTTCCTACGAGCAGTACTTC. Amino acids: CASSIDSSSYEQYF.

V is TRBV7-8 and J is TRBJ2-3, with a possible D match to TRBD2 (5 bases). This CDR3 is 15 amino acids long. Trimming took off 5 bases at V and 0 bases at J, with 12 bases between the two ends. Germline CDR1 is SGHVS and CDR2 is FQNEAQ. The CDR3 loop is CASSVRGSSTDTQYF. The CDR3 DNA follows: TGTGCCAGCAGCGTCCGGGGTTCTAGCACAGATACGCAGTATTTT. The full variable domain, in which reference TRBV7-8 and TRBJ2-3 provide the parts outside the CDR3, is GAGVSQSPRYKVAKRGQDVALRCDPISGHVSLFWYQQALGQGPEFLTYFQNEAQLDKSGLPSDRFFAERPEGSVSTLKIQRTQQEDSAVYLCASSVRGSSTDTQYFGPGTRLTVL.

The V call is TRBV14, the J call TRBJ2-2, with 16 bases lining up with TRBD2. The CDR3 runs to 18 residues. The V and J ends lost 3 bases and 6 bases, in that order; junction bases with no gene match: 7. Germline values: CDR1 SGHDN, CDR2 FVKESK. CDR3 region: CASSHEPGLAGGPGELFF. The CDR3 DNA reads TGTGCCAGCAGCCATGAACCGGGACTAGCGGGAGGGCCCGGGGAGCTGTTTTTT.

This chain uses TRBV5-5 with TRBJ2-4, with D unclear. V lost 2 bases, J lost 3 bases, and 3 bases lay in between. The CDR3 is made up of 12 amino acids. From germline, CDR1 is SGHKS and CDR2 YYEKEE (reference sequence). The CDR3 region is CASSFGKNIQYF. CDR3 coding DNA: TGTGCCAGCAGCTTTGGCAAAAACATTCAGTACTTC.

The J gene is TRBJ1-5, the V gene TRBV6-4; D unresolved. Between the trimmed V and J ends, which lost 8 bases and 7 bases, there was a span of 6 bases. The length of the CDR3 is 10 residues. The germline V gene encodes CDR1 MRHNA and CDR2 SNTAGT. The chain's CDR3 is CASRKQPQHF. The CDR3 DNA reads TGTGCCAGCCGGAAACAGCCCCAGCATTTT.

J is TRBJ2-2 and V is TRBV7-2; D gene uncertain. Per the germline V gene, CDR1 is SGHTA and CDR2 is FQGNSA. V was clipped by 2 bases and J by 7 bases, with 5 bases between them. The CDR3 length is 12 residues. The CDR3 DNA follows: TGTGCCAGCAGCTTACCCGGCGGGGAGCTGTTTTTT. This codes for CASSLPGGELFF. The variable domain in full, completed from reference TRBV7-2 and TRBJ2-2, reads GAGVSQSPSNKVTEKGKDVELRCDPISGHTALYWYRQSLGQGLEFLIYFQGNSAPDKSGLPSDRFSAERTGGSVSTLTIQRTQQEDSAVYLCASSLPGGELFFGEGSRLTVL.